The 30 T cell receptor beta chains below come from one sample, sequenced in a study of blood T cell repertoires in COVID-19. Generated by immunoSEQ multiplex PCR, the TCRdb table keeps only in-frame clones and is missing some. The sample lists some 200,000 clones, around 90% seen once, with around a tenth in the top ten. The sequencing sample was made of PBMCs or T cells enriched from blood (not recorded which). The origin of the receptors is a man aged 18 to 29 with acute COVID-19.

CDR3 in amino acids: CASSPTGTEAFF. DNA for the CDR3: TGCGCCAGCAGCCCCACCGGGACTGAAGCTTTCTTT. V usage is TRBV4-1 and J usage is TRBJ1-1, with D unclear. V lost 4 bases and J 5 bases, leaving 8 bases between the germline ends. The CDR3 runs 12 residues. Germline V gene data show CDR1 as MGHRA and CDR2 as YSYEKL.

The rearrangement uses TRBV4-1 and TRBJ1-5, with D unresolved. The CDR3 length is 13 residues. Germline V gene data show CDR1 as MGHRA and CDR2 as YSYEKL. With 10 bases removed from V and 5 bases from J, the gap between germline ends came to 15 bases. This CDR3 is CATSRGLDQPQHF. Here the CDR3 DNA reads TGCGCCACATCCCGAGGGTTGGATCAGCCCCAGCATTTT.

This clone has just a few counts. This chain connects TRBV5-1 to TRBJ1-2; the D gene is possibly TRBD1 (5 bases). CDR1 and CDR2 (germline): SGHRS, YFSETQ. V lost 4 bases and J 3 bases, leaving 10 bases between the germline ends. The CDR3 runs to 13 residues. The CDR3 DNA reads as TGCGCCAGCAGCATTGACAGCGACTATGGCTACACCTTC. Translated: CASSIDSDYGYTF.

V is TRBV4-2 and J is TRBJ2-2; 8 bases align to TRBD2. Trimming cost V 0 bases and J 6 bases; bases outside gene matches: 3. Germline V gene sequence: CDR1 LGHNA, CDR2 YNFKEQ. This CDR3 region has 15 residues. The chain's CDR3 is CASSQESGGPGELFF. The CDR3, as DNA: TGTGCCAGCAGCCAAGAGTCGGGAGGGCCCGGGGAGCTGTTTTTT.

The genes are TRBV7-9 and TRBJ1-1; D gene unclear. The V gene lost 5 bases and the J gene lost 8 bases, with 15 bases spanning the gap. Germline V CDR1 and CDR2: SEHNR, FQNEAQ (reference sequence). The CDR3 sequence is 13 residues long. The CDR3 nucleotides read TGTGCCAGCAGCATAGGTGGACTGATAGAAGCTTTCTTT. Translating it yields CASSIGGLIEAFF. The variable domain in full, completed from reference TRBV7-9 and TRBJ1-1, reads DTGVSQNPRHKITKRGQNVTFRCDPISEHNRLYWYRQTLGQGPEFLTYFQNEAQLEKSRLLSDRFSAERPKGSFSTLEIQRTEQGDSAMYLCASSIGGLIEAFFGQGTRLTVV.

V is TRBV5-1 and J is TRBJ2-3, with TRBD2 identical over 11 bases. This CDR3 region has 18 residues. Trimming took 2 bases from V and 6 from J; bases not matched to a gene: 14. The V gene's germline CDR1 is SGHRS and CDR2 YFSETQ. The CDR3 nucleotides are TGCGCCAGCAGCTTTGGAGCGCTAGCGGGAGGCCGGGGGGATACGCAGTATTTT. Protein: CASSFGALAGGRGDTQYF.

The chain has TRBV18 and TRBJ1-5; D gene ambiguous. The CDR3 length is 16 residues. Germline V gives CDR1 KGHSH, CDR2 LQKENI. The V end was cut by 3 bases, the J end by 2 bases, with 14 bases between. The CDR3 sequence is CASSPPNSGGNQPQHF. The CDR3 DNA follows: TGTGCCAGCTCACCGCCTAACAGCGGGGGCAATCAGCCCCAGCATTTT.

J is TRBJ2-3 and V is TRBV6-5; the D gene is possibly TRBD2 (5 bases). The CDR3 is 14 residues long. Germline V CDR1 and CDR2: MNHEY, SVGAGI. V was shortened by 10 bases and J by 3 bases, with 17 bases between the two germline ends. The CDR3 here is CATEGGKETDTQYF. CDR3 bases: TGTGCCACCGAAGGAGGAAAGGAGACAGATACGCAGTATTTT.

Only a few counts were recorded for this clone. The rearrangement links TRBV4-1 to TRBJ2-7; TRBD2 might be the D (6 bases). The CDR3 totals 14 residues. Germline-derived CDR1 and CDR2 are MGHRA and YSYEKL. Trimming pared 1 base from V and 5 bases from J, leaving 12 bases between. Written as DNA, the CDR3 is TGCGCCAGCAGCCAAGTAGGAGGGGATGACGAGCAGTACTTC. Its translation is CASSQVGGDDEQYF.

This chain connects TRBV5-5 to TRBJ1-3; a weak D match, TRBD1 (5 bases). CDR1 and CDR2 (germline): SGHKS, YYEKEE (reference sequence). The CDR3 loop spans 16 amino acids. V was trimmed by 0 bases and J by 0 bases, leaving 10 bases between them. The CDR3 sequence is CASSLGQGYSGNTIYF. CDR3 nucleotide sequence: TGTGCCAGCAGCTTGGGCCAGGGTTACTCTGGAAACACCATATATTTT.

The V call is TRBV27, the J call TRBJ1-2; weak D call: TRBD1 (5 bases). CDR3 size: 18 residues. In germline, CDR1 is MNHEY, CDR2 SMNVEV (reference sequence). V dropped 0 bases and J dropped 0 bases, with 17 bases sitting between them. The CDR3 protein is CASSLSDSSGEANYGYTF. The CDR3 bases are TGTGCCAGCAGTTTATCCGACAGCTCGGGGGAAGCTAACTATGGCTACACCTTC.

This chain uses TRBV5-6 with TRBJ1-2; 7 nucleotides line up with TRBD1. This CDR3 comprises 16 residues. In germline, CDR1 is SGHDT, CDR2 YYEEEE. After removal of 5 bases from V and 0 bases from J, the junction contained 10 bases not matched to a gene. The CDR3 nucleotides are TGTGCCAGCAGTTTTACCCGGGACAGAGCTAACTATGGCTACACCTTC. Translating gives CASSFTRDRANYGYTF.

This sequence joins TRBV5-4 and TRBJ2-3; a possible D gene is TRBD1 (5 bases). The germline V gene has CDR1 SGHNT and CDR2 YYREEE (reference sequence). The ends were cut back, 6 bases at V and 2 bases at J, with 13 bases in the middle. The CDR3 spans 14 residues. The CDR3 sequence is CASTGPPITDTQYF. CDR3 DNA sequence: TGTGCCAGCACAGGGCCCCCGATCACAGATACGCAGTATTTT.

The CDR3 DNA reads TGTGCCAGCAGCGTAGGAGCTTTTGGGGGGGTCGAGCAGTACTTC. Protein product: CASSVGAFGGVEQYF. This sequence joins TRBV9 and TRBJ2-7, with 7 bases that match TRBD2. V dropped 0 bases and J dropped 6; count of bases not matched to a gene: 9. The CDR3 runs to 15 residues. Germline values: CDR1 SGDLS, CDR2 YYNGEE.

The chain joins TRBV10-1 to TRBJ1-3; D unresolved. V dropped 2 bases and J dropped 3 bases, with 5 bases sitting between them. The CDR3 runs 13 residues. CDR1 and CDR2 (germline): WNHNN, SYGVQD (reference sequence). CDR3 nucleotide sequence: TGCGCCAGCAGTGAGGAGGATGGAAACACCATATATTTT. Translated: CASSEEDGNTIYF.

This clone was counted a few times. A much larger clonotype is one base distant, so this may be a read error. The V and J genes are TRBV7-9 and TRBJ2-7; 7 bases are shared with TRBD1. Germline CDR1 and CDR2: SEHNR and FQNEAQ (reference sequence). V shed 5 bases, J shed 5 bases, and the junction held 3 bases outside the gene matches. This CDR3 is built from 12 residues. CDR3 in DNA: TGTGCCAGCAGCCCTACAGGGGACGAGCAGTACTTC. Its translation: CASSPTGDEQYF.

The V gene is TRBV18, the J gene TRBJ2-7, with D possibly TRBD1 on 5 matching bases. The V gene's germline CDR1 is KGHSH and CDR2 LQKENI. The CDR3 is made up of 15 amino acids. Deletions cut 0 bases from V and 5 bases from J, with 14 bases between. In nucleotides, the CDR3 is TGTGCCAGCTCACCACCGCAGGGAATAGGGAACGAGCAGTACTTC. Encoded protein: CASSPPQGIGNEQYF. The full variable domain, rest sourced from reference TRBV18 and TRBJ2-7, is NAGVMQNPRHLVRRRGQEARLRCSPMKGHSHVYWYRQLPEEGLKFMVYLQKENIIDESGMPKERFSAEFPKEGPSILRIQQVVRGDSAAYFCASSPPQGIGNEQYFGPGTRLTVT.

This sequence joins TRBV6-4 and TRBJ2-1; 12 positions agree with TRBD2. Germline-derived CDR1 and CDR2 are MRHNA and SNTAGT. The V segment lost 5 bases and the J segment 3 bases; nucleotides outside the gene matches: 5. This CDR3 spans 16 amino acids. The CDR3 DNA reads TGTGCCAGCAGTTCGACTAGCGGGAGTGGCTACAATGAGCAGTTCTTC. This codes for CASSSTSGSGYNEQFF.

The CDR3 nucleotides read TGTGCCAGCAGCGTGAGGAGCTACAATGAGCAGTTCTTC. Translation: CASSVRSYNEQFF. The chain joins TRBV6-5 to TRBJ2-1; D uncertain. The CDR3 covers 13 residues. V gave up 6 bases and J gave up 3 bases, with 9 bases separating them. The V gene's germline CDR1 is MNHEY and CDR2 SVGAGI.

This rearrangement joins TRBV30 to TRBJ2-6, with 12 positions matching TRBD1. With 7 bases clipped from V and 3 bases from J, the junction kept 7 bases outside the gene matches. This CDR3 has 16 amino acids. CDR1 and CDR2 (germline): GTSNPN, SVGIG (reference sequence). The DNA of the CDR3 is TGTGCCTTCACGGGACAGGGGGCTCTTGGGGCCAACGTCCTGACTTTC. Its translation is CAFTGQGALGANVLTF.

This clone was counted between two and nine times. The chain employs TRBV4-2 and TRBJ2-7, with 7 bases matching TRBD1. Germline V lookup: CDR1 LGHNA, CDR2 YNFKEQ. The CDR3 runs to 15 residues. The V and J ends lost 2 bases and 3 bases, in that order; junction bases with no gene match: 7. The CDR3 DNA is TGTGCCAGCAGCCAAAGCCCGGGACAGCTCTACGAGCAGTACTTC. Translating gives CASSQSPGQLYEQYF.

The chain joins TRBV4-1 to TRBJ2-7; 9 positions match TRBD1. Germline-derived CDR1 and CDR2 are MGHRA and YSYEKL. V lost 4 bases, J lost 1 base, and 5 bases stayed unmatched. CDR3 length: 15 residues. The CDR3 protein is CASSLTGGSSYEQYF. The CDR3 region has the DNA TGCGCCAGCAGCCTTACAGGGGGCTCGTCCTACGAGCAGTACTTC.

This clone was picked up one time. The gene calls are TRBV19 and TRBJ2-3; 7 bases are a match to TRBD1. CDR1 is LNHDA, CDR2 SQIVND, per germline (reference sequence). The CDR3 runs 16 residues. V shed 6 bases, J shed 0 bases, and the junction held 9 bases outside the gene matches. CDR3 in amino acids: CASRALDRKSTDTQYF. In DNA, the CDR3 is TGTGCCAGTAGGGCCTTGGACAGGAAAAGCACAGATACGCAGTATTTT.

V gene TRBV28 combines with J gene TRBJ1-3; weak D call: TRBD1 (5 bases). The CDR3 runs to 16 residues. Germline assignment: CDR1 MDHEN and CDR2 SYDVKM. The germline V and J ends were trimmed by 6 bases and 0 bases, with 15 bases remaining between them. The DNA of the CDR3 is TGTGCCAGCAGCACTCCGGGGGGAAACTCTGGAAACACCATATATTTT. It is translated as CASSTPGGNSGNTIYF.

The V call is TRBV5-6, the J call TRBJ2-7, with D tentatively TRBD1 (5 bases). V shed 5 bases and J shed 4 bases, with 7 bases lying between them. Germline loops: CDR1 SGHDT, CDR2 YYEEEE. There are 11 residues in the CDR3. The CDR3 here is CASSSGYEQYF. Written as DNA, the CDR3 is TGTGCCAGCAGTTCAGGGTACGAGCAGTACTTC.

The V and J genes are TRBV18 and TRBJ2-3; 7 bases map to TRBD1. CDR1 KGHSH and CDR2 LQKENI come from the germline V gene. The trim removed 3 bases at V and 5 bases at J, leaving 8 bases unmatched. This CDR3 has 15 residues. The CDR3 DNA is TGTGCCAGCTCACCGCAAGACAGGGTTGGAGATACGCAGTATTTT. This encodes CASSPQDRVGDTQYF.

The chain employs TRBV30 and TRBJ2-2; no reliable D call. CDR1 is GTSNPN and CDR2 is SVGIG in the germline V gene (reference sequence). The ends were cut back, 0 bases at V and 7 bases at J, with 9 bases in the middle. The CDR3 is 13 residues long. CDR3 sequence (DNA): TGTGCCTGGAGTGTACTTCGACACGGGGAGCTGTTTTTT. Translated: CAWSVLRHGELFF.

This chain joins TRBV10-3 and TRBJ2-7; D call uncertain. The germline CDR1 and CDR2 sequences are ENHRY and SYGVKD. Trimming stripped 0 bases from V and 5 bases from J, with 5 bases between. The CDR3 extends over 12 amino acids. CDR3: CAISESVNEQYF. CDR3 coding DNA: TGTGCCATCAGTGAGTCCGTAAACGAGCAGTACTTC.

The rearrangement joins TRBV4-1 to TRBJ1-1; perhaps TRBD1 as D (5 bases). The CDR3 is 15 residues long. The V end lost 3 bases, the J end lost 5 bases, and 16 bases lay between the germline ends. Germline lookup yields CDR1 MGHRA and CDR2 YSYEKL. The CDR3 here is CASSQYAGGGTEAFF. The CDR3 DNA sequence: TGCGCCAGCAGCCAGTACGCGGGGGGGGGTACTGAAGCTTTCTTT.

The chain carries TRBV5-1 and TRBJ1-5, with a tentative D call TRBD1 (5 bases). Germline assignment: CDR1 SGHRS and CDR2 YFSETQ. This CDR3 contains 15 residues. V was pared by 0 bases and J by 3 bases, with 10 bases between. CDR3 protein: CASSLVPGNNQPQHF. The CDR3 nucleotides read TGCGCCAGCAGCTTGGTACCAGGGAACAATCAGCCCCAGCATTTT.